This is a list of T cell receptor beta chains from one sample in a study of OX40 agonist ivuxolimab in advanced cancers. TCRdb's copy holds only in-frame clones and misses some; the assay was immunoSEQ multiplex PCR. Of approximately 90,000 clones listed, 70% to 90% are singletons. The source was CD4+ or CD8+ T cells sorted from blood, collected in a trial of the OX40 agonist ivuxolimab. Every receptor here comes from an adult with an advanced solid tumor such as melanoma, head and neck, liver or kidney cancer. Both conserved end residues are part of each CDR3. A D gene is named only where the DNA matches it firmly. Clone size appears in some rows only: once, few, many, or a class for an expanded clone.

j_call: TRBJ1-1; v_call: TRBV19; clone_size: .; d_call: .; cdr3_aa: CASSPPGPGLLAFF; cdr3_nt: TGTGCCAGTAGTCCACCGGGACCAGGCCTTCTGGCTTTCTTT
j_call: TRBJ2-7; v_call: TRBV2; clone_size: .; d_call: TRBD2; cdr3_aa: CASNVLAGAYEQYF; cdr3_nt: TGTGCCAGCAATGTGCTAGCGGGGGCCTACGAGCAGTACTTC
j_call: TRBJ2-5; v_call: TRBV28; clone_size: .; d_call: TRBD1; cdr3_aa: CASSPGTGMKETQYF; cdr3_nt: TGTGCCAGCAGTCCAGGGACAGGGATGAAGGAGACCCAGTACTTC
j_call: TRBJ2-5; v_call: TRBV19; clone_size: once; d_call: .; cdr3_aa: CASSGTGETQYF; cdr3_nt: TGTGCCAGTAGCGGGACGGGGGAGACCCAGTACTTC
j_call: TRBJ1-2; v_call: TRBV11-3; clone_size: .; d_call: .; cdr3_aa: CASSSLRAHGYTF; cdr3_nt: TGTGCCAGCAGCTCTCTAAGGGCCCATGGCTACACCTTC
j_call: TRBJ2-3; v_call: TRBV7-7; clone_size: .; d_call: .; cdr3_aa: CASSRQPGGTDTQYF; cdr3_nt: TGTGCCAGCAGCCGACAGCCTGGAGGGACAGATACGCAGTATTTT
j_call: TRBJ2-3; v_call: TRBV6-5; clone_size: .; d_call: .; cdr3_aa: CASSYTVSGGGQYF; cdr3_nt: TGTGCCAGCAGTTATACGGTTTCGGGGGGCGGGCAGTATTTT
j_call: TRBJ2-3; v_call: TRBV5-4; clone_size: .; d_call: TRBD2; cdr3_aa: CASSPLGRREGPTDTQYF; cdr3_nt: TGTGCCAGCAGCCCCCTGGGACGGCGGGAGGGCCCTACAGATACGCAGTATTTT
j_call: TRBJ2-7; v_call: TRBV29-1; clone_size: .; d_call: TRBD1; cdr3_aa: CSVILNRGNEQYF; cdr3_nt: TGCAGCGTAATCCTCAACAGGGGCAACGAGCAGTACTTC
j_call: TRBJ1-1; v_call: TRBV15; clone_size: .; d_call: .; cdr3_aa: CATSRDWGGDTEAFF; cdr3_nt: TGTGCCACCAGCAGAGATTGGGGGGGTGATACTGAAGCTTTCTTT
j_call: TRBJ2-2; v_call: TRBV7-6; clone_size: .; d_call: .; cdr3_aa: CASSLHTGELFF; cdr3_nt: TGTGCCAGCAGCTTACACACCGGGGAGCTGTTTTTT
j_call: TRBJ2-7; v_call: TRBV9; clone_size: .; d_call: .; cdr3_aa: CASSARGGDRDYEQYF; cdr3_nt: TGTGCCAGCAGCGCTCGAGGGGGGGACAGAGACTACGAGCAGTACTTC
j_call: TRBJ2-2; v_call: TRBV6-4; clone_size: .; d_call: .; cdr3_aa: CASSGSANTGELFF; cdr3_nt: TGTGCCAGCAGTGGGTCAGCAAACACCGGGGAGCTGTTTTTT
j_call: TRBJ1-5; v_call: TRBV2; clone_size: .; d_call: .; cdr3_aa: CASTLSGGGDQPQHF; cdr3_nt: TGTGCCAGCACCTTGAGCGGAGGGGGAGATCAGCCCCAGCATTTT
j_call: TRBJ2-3; v_call: TRBV5-6; clone_size: .; d_call: TRBD2; cdr3_aa: CASSLDPLTSGFTDTQYF; cdr3_nt: TGTGCCAGCAGCTTGGACCCTTTGACTAGCGGCTTCACAGATACGCAGTATTTT
j_call: TRBJ1-2; v_call: TRBV25-1; clone_size: .; d_call: .; cdr3_aa: CASSEAYGYTF; cdr3_nt: TGTGCCAGCAGTGAAGCGTATGGCTACACCTTC
j_call: TRBJ1-1; v_call: TRBV7-2; clone_size: .; d_call: .; cdr3_aa: CASSLEISVNTEAFF; cdr3_nt: TGTGCCAGCAGCTTAGAAATTTCTGTGAACACTGAAGCTTTCTTT
j_call: TRBJ2-7; v_call: TRBV5-1; clone_size: .; d_call: .; cdr3_aa: CASKLMADSYEQYF; cdr3_nt: TGCGCCAGCAAGCTTATGGCAGACTCCTACGAGCAGTACTTC
j_call: TRBJ2-6; v_call: TRBV19; clone_size: .; d_call: .; cdr3_aa: CASSRETGANVLTF; cdr3_nt: TGTGCCAGTAGTAGGGAGACAGGGGCCAACGTCCTGACTTTC
j_call: TRBJ1-2; v_call: TRBV6-6; clone_size: .; d_call: .; cdr3_aa: CASSYSMVSGEYGYTF; cdr3_nt: TGTGCCAGCAGTTACTCGATGGTATCAGGGGAGTATGGCTACACCTTC
j_call: TRBJ2-1; v_call: TRBV7-9; clone_size: .; d_call: TRBD2; cdr3_aa: CASSEGTSGRLGNEQFF; cdr3_nt: TGTGCCAGCAGCGAGGGGACTAGCGGGAGGCTGGGGAATGAGCAGTTCTTC
j_call: TRBJ2-2; v_call: TRBV28; clone_size: .; d_call: .; cdr3_aa: CASSLVYTGELFF; cdr3_nt: TGTGCCAGCAGTTTGGTCTACACCGGGGAGCTGTTTTTT
j_call: TRBJ1-5; v_call: TRBV6-1; clone_size: .; d_call: .; cdr3_aa: CASSEGTKQPQHF; cdr3_nt: TGTGCCAGCAGTGAAGGGACGAAACAGCCCCAGCATTTT
j_call: TRBJ1-5; v_call: TRBV21-1; clone_size: .; d_call: .; cdr3_aa: CASSKGGQHPNQPQHF; cdr3_nt: TGTGCCAGCAGCAAAGGGGGACAGCATCCCAATCAGCCCCAGCATTTT
j_call: TRBJ1-2; v_call: TRBV19; clone_size: once; d_call: TRBD1; cdr3_aa: CASSPSGTGAYGYTF; cdr3_nt: TGTGCCAGTAGTCCTTCCGGGACAGGGGCCTATGGCTACACCTTC
j_call: TRBJ2-3; v_call: TRBV7-2; clone_size: .; d_call: .; cdr3_aa: CASSLALQQDTQYF; cdr3_nt: TGTGCCAGCAGCTTAGCTTTACAGCAAGATACGCAGTATTTT
j_call: TRBJ2-7; v_call: TRBV15; clone_size: .; d_call: .; cdr3_aa: CATSRDMPPRGEQYF; cdr3_nt: TGTGCCACCAGCAGAGATATGCCCCCCCGTGGCGAGCAGTACTTC
j_call: TRBJ2-2; v_call: TRBV7-9; clone_size: few; d_call: .; cdr3_aa: CASSLAQAGTYNTGELFF; cdr3_nt: TGTGCCAGCAGCTTAGCCCAGGCCGGGACTTATAACACCGGGGAGCTGTTTTTT
j_call: TRBJ2-5; v_call: TRBV6-1; clone_size: .; d_call: .; cdr3_aa: CASSEFGEIGTQYF; cdr3_nt: TGTGCCAGCAGTGAATTCGGGGAGATCGGGACCCAGTACTTC
j_call: TRBJ1-2; v_call: TRBV15; clone_size: .; d_call: .; cdr3_aa: CATSRDGYTDYGYTF; cdr3_nt: TGTGCCACCAGCAGAGATGGATACACCGACTATGGCTACACCTTC
j_call: TRBJ1-2; v_call: TRBV5-4; clone_size: .; d_call: .; cdr3_aa: CASSLPLDYGYTF; cdr3_nt: TGTGCCAGCAGCTTGCCCCTGGACTATGGCTACACCTTC
j_call: TRBJ2-1; v_call: TRBV11-3; clone_size: .; d_call: .; cdr3_aa: CASSQEVRNEQFF; cdr3_nt: TGTGCCAGCAGCCAGGAGGTGCGAAATGAGCAGTTCTTC
j_call: TRBJ1-5; v_call: TRBV5-4; clone_size: .; d_call: .; cdr3_aa: CASSPGQTSYSNQPQHF; cdr3_nt: TGTGCCAGCAGCCCCGGACAGACGAGTTATAGCAATCAGCCCCAGCATTTT
j_call: TRBJ1-6; v_call: TRBV5-1; clone_size: .; d_call: .; cdr3_aa: CASSLMGSIGSYNSPLHF; cdr3_nt: TGCGCCAGCAGCTTGATGGGCAGTATAGGCTCCTATAATTCACCCCTCCACTTT
j_call: TRBJ2-7; v_call: TRBV28; clone_size: .; d_call: .; cdr3_aa: CASSRTLQGYYEQYF; cdr3_nt: TGTGCCAGCAGTCGCACCTTACAGGGATACTACGAGCAGTACTTC
j_call: TRBJ1-1; v_call: TRBV5-5; clone_size: once; d_call: .; cdr3_aa: CASSLPRQSMNTEAFF; cdr3_nt: TGTGCCAGCAGCTTACCGCGACAGAGCATGAACACTGAAGCTTTCTTT
j_call: TRBJ2-5; v_call: TRBV11-3; clone_size: .; d_call: .; cdr3_aa: CASSPGTRGAETQYF; cdr3_nt: TGTGCCAGCAGCCCCGGGACACGAGGAGCGGAGACCCAGTACTTC
j_call: TRBJ1-2; v_call: TRBV28; clone_size: .; d_call: TRBD1; cdr3_aa: CASSPDRGSANYGYTF; cdr3_nt: TGTGCCAGCAGTCCGGACAGGGGGTCAGCTAACTATGGCTACACCTTC
j_call: TRBJ2-3; v_call: TRBV19; clone_size: few; d_call: .; cdr3_aa: CASGDRFTDTQYF; cdr3_nt: TGTGCCTCCGGTGACAGATTCACAGATACGCAGTATTTT
j_call: TRBJ2-3; v_call: TRBV6-5; clone_size: .; d_call: .; cdr3_aa: CASRSPRPTDTQYF; cdr3_nt: TGTGCCAGCAGGTCACCGCGGCCCACAGATACGCAGTATTTT
j_call: TRBJ2-3; v_call: TRBV9; clone_size: .; d_call: TRBD2; cdr3_aa: CASSVGSGRIDTQYF; cdr3_nt: TGTGCCAGCAGCGTAGGGAGCGGGAGAATAGATACGCAGTATTTT
j_call: TRBJ2-1; v_call: TRBV4-1; clone_size: once; d_call: .; cdr3_aa: CASSQDQVLARTEQFF; cdr3_nt: TGCGCCAGCAGCCAAGATCAGGTATTAGCTCGAACTGAGCAGTTCTTC
j_call: TRBJ1-5; v_call: TRBV30; clone_size: .; d_call: .; cdr3_aa: CAWSVNRGSINQPQHF; cdr3_nt: TGTGCCTGGAGCGTGAATCGCGGCAGTATCAATCAGCCCCAGCATTTT
j_call: TRBJ2-1; v_call: TRBV6-5; clone_size: .; d_call: .; cdr3_aa: CASSWGTALNEQFF; cdr3_nt: TGTGCCAGCAGTTGGGGGACTGCCCTAAATGAGCAGTTCTTC
j_call: TRBJ1-4; v_call: TRBV7-2; clone_size: .; d_call: .; cdr3_aa: CASSLSAGDNEKLFF; cdr3_nt: TGTGCCAGCAGCTTATCGGCAGGGGATAATGAAAAACTGTTTTTT
j_call: TRBJ1-2; v_call: TRBV5-5; clone_size: .; d_call: TRBD1; cdr3_aa: CASSLGSRQGTKDGYTF; cdr3_nt: TGTGCCAGCAGCTTGGGTTCGAGACAGGGAACAAAGGATGGCTACACCTTC
j_call: TRBJ2-2; v_call: TRBV25-1; clone_size: .; d_call: .; cdr3_aa: CASTPAGISGELFF; cdr3_nt: TGTGCCAGCACCCCGGCGGGCATCTCCGGGGAGCTGTTTTTT
j_call: TRBJ1-5; v_call: TRBV7-2; clone_size: few; d_call: .; cdr3_aa: CASSSQGGDHQPQHF; cdr3_nt: TGTGCCAGCAGCTCACAAGGGGGAGATCATCAGCCCCAGCATTTT
j_call: TRBJ2-3; v_call: TRBV7-8; clone_size: .; d_call: TRBD1; cdr3_aa: CASSLGTGLTDTQYF; cdr3_nt: TGTGCCAGCAGCTTAGGGACAGGGTTGACAGATACGCAGTATTTT
j_call: TRBJ2-7; v_call: TRBV6-1; clone_size: once; d_call: TRBD1; cdr3_aa: CASSVRQGVYEQYF; cdr3_nt: TGTGCCAGCAGTGTAAGGCAGGGGGTCTACGAGCAGTACTTC
j_call: TRBJ2-3; v_call: TRBV5-1; clone_size: once; d_call: .; cdr3_aa: CASSLESDTQYF; cdr3_nt: TGCGCCAGCAGCTTGGAGTCAGATACGCAGTATTTT
j_call: TRBJ1-5; v_call: TRBV6-5; clone_size: .; d_call: .; cdr3_aa: CASGLGYNQPQHF; cdr3_nt: TGTGCCAGCGGTTTAGGGTACAATCAGCCCCAGCATTTT
j_call: TRBJ2-1; v_call: TRBV2; clone_size: .; d_call: TRBD2; cdr3_aa: CASSEPRTSGGIGSYNEQFF; cdr3_nt: TGTGCCAGCAGTGAACCGCGGACTAGCGGGGGGATTGGCTCCTACAATGAGCAGTTCTTC
j_call: TRBJ2-7; v_call: TRBV11-2; clone_size: .; d_call: TRBD1; cdr3_aa: CASSSVVGRGFYEQYF; cdr3_nt: TGTGCCAGCAGCTCAGTAGTGGGCAGGGGGTTCTACGAGCAGTACTTC
j_call: TRBJ2-3; v_call: TRBV28; clone_size: .; d_call: TRBD2; cdr3_aa: CASSLLGREGLTDTQYF; cdr3_nt: TGTGCCAGCAGTTTATTGGGGCGGGAGGGCCTCACAGATACGCAGTATTTT